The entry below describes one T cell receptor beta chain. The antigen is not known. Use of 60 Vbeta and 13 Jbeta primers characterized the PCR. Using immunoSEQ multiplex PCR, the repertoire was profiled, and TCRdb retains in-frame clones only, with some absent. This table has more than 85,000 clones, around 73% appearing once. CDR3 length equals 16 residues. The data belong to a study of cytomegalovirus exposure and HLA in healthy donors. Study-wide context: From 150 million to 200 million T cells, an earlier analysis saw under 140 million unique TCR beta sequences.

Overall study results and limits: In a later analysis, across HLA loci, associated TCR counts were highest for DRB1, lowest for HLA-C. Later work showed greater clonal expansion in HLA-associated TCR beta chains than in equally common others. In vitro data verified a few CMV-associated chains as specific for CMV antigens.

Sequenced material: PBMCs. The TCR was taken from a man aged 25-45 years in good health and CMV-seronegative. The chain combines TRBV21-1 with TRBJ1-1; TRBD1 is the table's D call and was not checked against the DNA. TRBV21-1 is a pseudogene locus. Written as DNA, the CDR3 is TGTGCCAGCGTTCCGGGACAGGTGACGGGGAACACTGAAGCTTTCTTT. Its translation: CASVPGQVTGNTEAFF.